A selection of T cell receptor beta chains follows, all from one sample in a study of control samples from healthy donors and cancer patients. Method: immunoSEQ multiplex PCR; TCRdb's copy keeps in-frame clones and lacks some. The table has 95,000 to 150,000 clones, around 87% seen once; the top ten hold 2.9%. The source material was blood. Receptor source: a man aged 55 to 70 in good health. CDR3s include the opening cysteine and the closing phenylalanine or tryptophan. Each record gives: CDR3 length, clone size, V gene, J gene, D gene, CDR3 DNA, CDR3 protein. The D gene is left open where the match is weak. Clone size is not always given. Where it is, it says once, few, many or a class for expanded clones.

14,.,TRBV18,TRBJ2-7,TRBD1,TGTGCCAGCTCACTCCCGGGACAGGAGCACGAGCAGTACTTC,CASSLPGQEHEQYF
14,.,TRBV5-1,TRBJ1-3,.,TGCGCCAGCAGCTTGGATAACTCTGGAAACACCATATATTTT,CASSLDNSGNTIYF
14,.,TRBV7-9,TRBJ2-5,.,TGTGCCAGCAGCCCGGGACGTAGCCAAGAGACCCAGTACTTC,CASSPGRSQETQYF
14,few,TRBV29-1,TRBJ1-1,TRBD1,TGCAGCGTTGAAGGTAGGGGGCAGATCACTGAAGCTTTCTTT,CSVEGRGQITEAFF
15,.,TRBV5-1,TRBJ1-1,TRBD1,TGCGCCAGCAGCTTGATAGGGACAGGGGACACTGAAGCTTTCTTT,CASSLIGTGDTEAFF
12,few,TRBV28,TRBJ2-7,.,TGTGCCAGCAGGGGCGATATCTACGAGCAGTACTTC,CASRGDIYEQYF
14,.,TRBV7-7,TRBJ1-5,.,TGTGCTAGCAGCTTACCCGAGGATTATCAGCCCCAGCATTTT,CASSLPEDYQPQHF
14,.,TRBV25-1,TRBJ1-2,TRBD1,TGTGCCAGCAGCTCCGGGACAGGGATCTATGGCTACACCTTC,CASSSGTGIYGYTF
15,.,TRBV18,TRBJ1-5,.,TGTGCCAGCTCACCGGGGCAGGGCAACAATCAGCCCCAGCATTTT,CASSPGQGNNQPQHF
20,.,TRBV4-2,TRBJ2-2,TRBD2,TGTGCCAGCAGCCCCAGATCCGCTAGCGGGGGGATTAGAAACACCGGGGAGCTGTTTTTT,CASSPRSASGGIRNTGELFF
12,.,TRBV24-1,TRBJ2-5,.,TGTGCCACCTCTGGGGGCGGGGAGACCCAGTACTTC,CATSGGGETQYF
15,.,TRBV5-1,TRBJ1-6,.,TGCGCCAGCAGCTTGGACCCGGGGATGAATTCACCCCTCCACTTT,CASSLDPGMNSPLHF
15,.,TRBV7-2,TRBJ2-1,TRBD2,TGTGCCAGCAGCTTAGGTCCGGGGGGGCAGAATGAGCAGTTCTTC,CASSLGPGGQNEQFF
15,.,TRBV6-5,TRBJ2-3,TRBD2,TGTGCCAGCAGCCGGACTAGCGGGGGCTCAGATACGCAGTATTTT,CASSRTSGGSDTQYF
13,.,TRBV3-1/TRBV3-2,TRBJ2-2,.,TGTGCCAGCAGCCAAGGGTACACCGGGGAGCTGTTTTTT,CASSQGYTGELFF
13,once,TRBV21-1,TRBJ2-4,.,TGTGCCACCCTGGAGGTAGCCAAAAACATTCAGTACTTC,CATLEVAKNIQYF
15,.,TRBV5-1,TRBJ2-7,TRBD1,TGCGCCAGCAGCTTGGCCGGGACAGGGGGGTACGAGCAGTACTTC,CASSLAGTGGYEQYF
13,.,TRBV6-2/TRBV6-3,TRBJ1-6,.,TGTGCCAGCAGTACAAGGGGACATTCACCCCTCCACTTT,CASSTRGHSPLHF
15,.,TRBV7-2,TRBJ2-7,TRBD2,TGTGCCAGCAGCTTAGGGGCGGGGGGACTCTACGAGCAGTACTTC,CASSLGAGGLYEQYF
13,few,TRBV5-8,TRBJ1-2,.,TGTGCCAGCAGGCTGAGGGCAGTTTATGGCTACACCTTC,CASRLRAVYGYTF
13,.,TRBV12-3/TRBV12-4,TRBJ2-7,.,TGTGCCAGCAGTCCGACAGGACCCTACGAGCAGTACTTC,CASSPTGPYEQYF
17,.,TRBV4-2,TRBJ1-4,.,TGTGCCAGCAGCCAAGAGGCGACAGATTCGAGTAATGAAAAACTGTTTTTT,CASSQEATDSSNEKLFF
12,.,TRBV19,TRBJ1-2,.,TGTGCCAGTAACCGGGGGAACTATGGCTACACCTTC,CASNRGNYGYTF
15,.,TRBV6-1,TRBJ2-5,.,TGTGCCAGCAGTGAATTTGACGACGCTCGGGAGACCCAGTACTTC,CASSEFDDARETQYF
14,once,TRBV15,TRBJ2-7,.,TGTGCCACCAGCAGAGGAAAGGTAGGCTACGAGCAGTACTTC,CATSRGKVGYEQYF
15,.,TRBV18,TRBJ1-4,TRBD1,TGTGCCAGCTCACTAAGACAGGGGGCTTTCGAAAAACTGTTTTTT,CASSLRQGAFEKLFF
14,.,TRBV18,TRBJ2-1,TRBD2,TGTGCCAGCTCACCACTAGCGGGAGAAAATGAGCAGTTCTTC,CASSPLAGENEQFF
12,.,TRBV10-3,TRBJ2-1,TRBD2,TGTGCCATCAGTGGACTAGCGGAGAGGCAGTTCTTC,CAISGLAERQFF
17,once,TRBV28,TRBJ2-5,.,TGTGCCAGCATGGGATCAACCGGGACTCCCTACCAAGAGACCCAGTACTTC,CASMGSTGTPYQETQYF
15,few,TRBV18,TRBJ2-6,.,TGTGCCAGCTCACCTCAGCCCACTGGGGCCAACGTCCTGACTTTC,CASSPQPTGANVLTF
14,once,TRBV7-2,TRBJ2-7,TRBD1,TGTGCCAGCAGCTTAACAGGGGGTACCTACGAGCAGTACTTC,CASSLTGGTYEQYF
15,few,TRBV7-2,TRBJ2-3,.,TGTGCCAGCAGCTTAGATGGCGGCGGCACAGATACGCAGTATTTT,CASSLDGGGTDTQYF
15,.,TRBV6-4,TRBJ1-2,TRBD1,TGTGCCAGCAGTGCCGGGACAGGGGGCAACTATGGCTACACCTTC,CASSAGTGGNYGYTF
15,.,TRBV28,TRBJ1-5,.,TGTGCCAGCAGTTTACAGGGTTTGGGCAATCAGCCCCAGCATTTT,CASSLQGLGNQPQHF
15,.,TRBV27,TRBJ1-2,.,TGTGCCAGCAGTTTATCAGGGGGTGATTACTATGGCTACACCTTC,CASSLSGGDYYGYTF
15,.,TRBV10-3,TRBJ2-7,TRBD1,TGTGCCATCAGAGACGGACAGGGTAGGACCTACGAGCAGTACTTC,CAIRDGQGRTYEQYF
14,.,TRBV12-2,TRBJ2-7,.,TGTGCAAGTCGCCCCCGGGACCCTGGCGGGGAGCAGTACTTC,CASRPRDPGGEQYF
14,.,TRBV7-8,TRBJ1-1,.,TGTGCCAGCAGCTTAATTTTAGGGGGCACTGAAGCTTTCTTT,CASSLILGGTEAFF
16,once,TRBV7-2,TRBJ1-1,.,TGTGCCAGCAGCACACACGGTACCGGTTGGGCCACTGAAGCTTTCTTT,CASSTHGTGWATEAFF
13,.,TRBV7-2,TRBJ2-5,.,TGTGCCAGCAGCTTAACGAGGGAAGAGACCCAGTACTTC,CASSLTREETQYF
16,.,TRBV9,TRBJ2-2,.,TGTGCCAGCAGCGTAGCTACGGGGGTCGCAGGCGGGGAGCTGTTTTTT,CASSVATGVAGGELFF
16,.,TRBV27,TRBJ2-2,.,TGTGCCAGCAGGGCTACCGGGACCCTGAACACCGGGGAGCTGTTTTTT,CASRATGTLNTGELFF
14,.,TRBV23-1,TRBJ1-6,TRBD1,TGCGCCAGCAGGGAGACAGGGTCAGGATCACCCCTCCACTTT,CASRETGSGSPLHF
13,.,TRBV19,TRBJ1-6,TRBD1,TGTGCCAGTACCGGGACAGGGGTTTCACCCCTCCACTTT,CASTGTGVSPLHF
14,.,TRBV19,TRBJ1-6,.,TGTGCCAGTAGTGCGACAGTCCCTAATTCACCCCTCCACTTT,CASSATVPNSPLHF
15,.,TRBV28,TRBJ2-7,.,TGTGCCAGCAGTTTTGGGGGAGCCATTAACTACGAGCAGTACTTC,CASSFGGAINYEQYF